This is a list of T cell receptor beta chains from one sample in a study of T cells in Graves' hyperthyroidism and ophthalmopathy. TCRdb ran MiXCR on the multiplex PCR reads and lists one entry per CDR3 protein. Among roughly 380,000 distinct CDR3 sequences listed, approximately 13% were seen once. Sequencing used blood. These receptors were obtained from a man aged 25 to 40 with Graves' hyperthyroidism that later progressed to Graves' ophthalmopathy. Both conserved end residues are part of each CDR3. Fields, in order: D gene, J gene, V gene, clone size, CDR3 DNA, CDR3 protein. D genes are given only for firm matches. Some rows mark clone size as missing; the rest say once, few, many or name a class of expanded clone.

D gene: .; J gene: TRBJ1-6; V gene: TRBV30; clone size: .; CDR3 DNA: TGTGCCTGGAGTAGGAGATATAATTCACCCCTCCACTTT; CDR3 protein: CAWSRRYNSPLHF
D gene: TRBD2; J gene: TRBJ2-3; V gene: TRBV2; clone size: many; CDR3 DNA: TGTGCCAGCAACAGACTAGCAAGAGATACGCAGTATTTT; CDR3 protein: CASNRLARDTQYF
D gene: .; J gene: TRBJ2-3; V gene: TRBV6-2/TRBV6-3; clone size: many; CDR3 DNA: TGTGCCAGCAGTTACTCGACGATAGGGCCGGATACGCAGTATTTT; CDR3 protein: CASSYSTIGPDTQYF
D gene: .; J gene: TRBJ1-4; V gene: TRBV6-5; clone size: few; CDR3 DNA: TGTGCCAGCAGTTACAGGGGCCTAACTAATGAAAAACTGTTTTTT; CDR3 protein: CASSYRGLTNEKLFF
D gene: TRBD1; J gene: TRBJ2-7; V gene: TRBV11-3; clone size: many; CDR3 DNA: TGTGCCAGCAGCTTAGGCCCCCCGGGACAGGGGATCTACGAGCAGTACTTC; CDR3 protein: CASSLGPPGQGIYEQYF
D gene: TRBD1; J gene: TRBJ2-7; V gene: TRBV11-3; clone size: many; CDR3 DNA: TGTGCCAGCAGCTTAGATAGGGGGCGGTGGGAGCAGTACTTC; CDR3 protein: CASSLDRGRWEQYF
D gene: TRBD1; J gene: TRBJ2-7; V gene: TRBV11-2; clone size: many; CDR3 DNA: TGTGCCAGCAGCTCCCAGGGGGCCAGCTACGAGCAGTACTTC; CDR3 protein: CASSSQGASYEQYF
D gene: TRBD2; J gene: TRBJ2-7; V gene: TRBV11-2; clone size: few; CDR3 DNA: TGTGCCAGCAGCTCGGGACTAGCCCGGCTTAGTGGGCAGTACTTC; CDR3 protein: CASSSGLARLSGQYF
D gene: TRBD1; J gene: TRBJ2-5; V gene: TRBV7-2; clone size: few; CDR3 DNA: TGTGCCAGCAGTCGGACAGGGTTCGGGGAGACCCAGTACTTC; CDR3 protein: CASSRTGFGETQYF
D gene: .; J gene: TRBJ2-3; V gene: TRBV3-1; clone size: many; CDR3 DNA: TGTGCCAGCAGCCCAGACGGCCCCCTTTCCGCAGATACGCAGTATTTT; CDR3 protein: CASSPDGPLSADTQYF
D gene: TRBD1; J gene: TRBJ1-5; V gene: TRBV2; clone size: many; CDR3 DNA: TGTGCCAGCAGGGGGACAGGGGTGAGCAATCAGCCCCAGCATTTT; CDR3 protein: CASRGTGVSNQPQHF
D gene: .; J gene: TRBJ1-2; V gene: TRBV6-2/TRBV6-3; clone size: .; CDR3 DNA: TGTGCCAGCAGTAAATACATGGATCTATATGGCTACACCTTC; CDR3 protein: CASSKYMDLYGYTF
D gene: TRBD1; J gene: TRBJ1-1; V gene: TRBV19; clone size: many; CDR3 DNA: TGTGCCAGTAGTATAGATCCAGGGGGCTATACTGAAGCTTTCTTT; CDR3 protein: CASSIDPGGYTEAFF
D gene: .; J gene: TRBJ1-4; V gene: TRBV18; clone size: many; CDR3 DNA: TGTGCCAGCTCACAGAGCTCAACTAATGAAAAACTGTTTTTT; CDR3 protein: CASSQSSTNEKLFF
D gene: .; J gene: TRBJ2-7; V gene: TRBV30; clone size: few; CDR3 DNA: TGTGCCTGGAGTAGGGTGGGCCCCGACGAGCAGTACTTC; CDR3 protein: CAWSRVGPDEQYF
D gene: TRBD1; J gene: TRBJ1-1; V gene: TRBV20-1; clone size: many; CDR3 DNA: TGCAGTGCTAGGGACAGGGAGACTGAAGCTTTCTTT; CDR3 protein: CSARDRETEAFF
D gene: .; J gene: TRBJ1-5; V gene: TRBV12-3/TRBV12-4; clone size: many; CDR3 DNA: TGTGCCAGCAGTCTGGATAATCAGCCCCAGCATTTT; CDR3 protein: CASSLDNQPQHF
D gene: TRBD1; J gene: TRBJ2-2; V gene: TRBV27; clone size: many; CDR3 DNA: TGTGCCAGCAGTATCGGACAGGGCGCCACCGGGGAGCTGTTTTTT; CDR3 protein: CASSIGQGATGELFF
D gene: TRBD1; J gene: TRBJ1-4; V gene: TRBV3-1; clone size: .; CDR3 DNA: TGTGCCAGCAGCCAATGGACAGGGGATGAAAAACTGTTTTTT; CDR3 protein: CASSQWTGDEKLFF
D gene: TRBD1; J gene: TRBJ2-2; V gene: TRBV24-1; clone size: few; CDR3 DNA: TGTGCCACCAGAACTAACAGGGGCAACGGGGAGCTGTTTTTT; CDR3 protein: CATRTNRGNGELFF
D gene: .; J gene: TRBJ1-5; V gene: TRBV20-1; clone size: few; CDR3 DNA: TGCAGTGCTAGGGGAGATCAGAGTCAGCCCCAGCATTTT; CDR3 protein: CSARGDQSQPQHF
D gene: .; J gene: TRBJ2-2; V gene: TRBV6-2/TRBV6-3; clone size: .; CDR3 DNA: TGTACCAGCAGTTACAGGGCGAACACCGGGGAGCTGTTTTTT; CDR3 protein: CTSSYRANTGELFF
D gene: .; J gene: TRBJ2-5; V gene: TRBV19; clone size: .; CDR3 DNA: TGTGCCAGTAGTATTTCTCCGATACAAGAGACCCAGTACTTC; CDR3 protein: CASSISPIQETQYF